These 5 T cell receptor beta chains share one sample of origin, sequenced in a study of T cells after yellow fever vaccination. TCRdb analysed the 5' RACE reads with MiXCR anew, one entry per CDR3 protein. The top ten hold approximately 31% of the sample, which has approximately 70,000 distinct CDR3 sequences, around 7.9% seen once. The material sequenced was CD8+ T cells sorted from PBMCs, taken approximately 11 days after the first yellow fever vaccination. The receptor set was obtained from a man aged 18 to 30 who received the YFV17D yellow fever vaccine.

This clonotype appeared a few times. The chain is built from TRBV20-1 and TRBJ2-1; 12 nucleotides agree with TRBD2. CDR3 length: 19 residues. Germline CDR1 DFQATT, CDR2 SNEGSKA (reference sequence). J gave up 1 base and V 0 bases, and 10 bases lay outside the gene matches. The CDR3 nucleotides read TGCAGTGCTAGAGATATTGGACTAGCGGGGAGCCGGTCCTACAATGAGCAGTTCTTC. Its protein product is CSARDIGLAGSRSYNEQFF.

The chain has TRBV7-9 and TRBJ1-1, with D tentatively TRBD1 (5 bases). V lost 5 bases to trimming and J lost 2 bases, with 18 bases between them. The germline gives CDR1 SEHNR, CDR2 FQNEAQ (reference sequence). This CDR3 has 16 amino acids. The CDR3 coding sequence is TGTGCCAGCAGCCCTGACGCCGACAGACCAAACACTGAAGCTTTCTTT. Its protein product is CASSPDADRPNTEAFF.

This clonotype has just a few counts. This chain connects TRBV19 to TRBJ2-5; D remains unclear. Trimming cost V 10 bases and J 5 bases, with 11 bases left between them. Germline CDR1 and CDR2: LNHDA and SQIVND (reference sequence). The CDR3 is 11 amino acids. The CDR3 here is CATLARETQYF. The CDR3 DNA is TGTGCCACCCTTGCGCGGGAGACCCAGTACTTC.

A few counts support this clonotype. The chain employs TRBV4-1 and TRBJ1-4; no reliable D call. The length of the CDR3 is 17 residues. CDR1 is MGHRA, CDR2 YSYEKL, per germline. The V gene lost 6 bases and the J gene lost 0 bases, with 17 bases spanning the gap. The CDR3 region is CASSRDVVYSTNEKLFF. CDR3 DNA: TGCGCCAGCAGTCGTGATGTTGTGTATTCAACTAATGAAAAACTGTTTTTT.

V usage is TRBV3-1 and J usage is TRBJ2-3; D call uncertain. Germline V gene lookup returns CDR1 LGHDT and CDR2 YNNKEL (reference sequence). The V and J ends lost 4 bases and 6 bases respectively, with 29 bases between them. CDR3 length equals 19 residues. CDR3 residues: CASSPGRRLAWESRDTQYF. DNA of the CDR3: TGTGCCAGCAGCCCCGGCAGGCGTTTAGCATGGGAATCTCGCGATACGCAGTATTTT.